One sample yielded the 15 T cell receptor beta chains listed below, sequenced in a study of monozygotic twins with inflammatory bowel disease. TCRdb reprocessed the 5' RACE reads, with one entry per CDR3 protein and no DNA. Its table records around 400,000 distinct CDR3 sequences. Input material: blood. The receptor source for this set is a human donor with ulcerative colitis or Crohn's disease, or a healthy co-twin of an affected twin (not recorded which).

The V gene is TRBV10-3, the J gene TRBJ2-7. Germline-derived CDR1 and CDR2 are ENHRY and SYGVKD. The CDR3 has 14 residues. The chain's CDR3 is CAISESGEAYEQYF.

This chain joins TRBV20-1 and TRBJ1-5; TCRdb names TRBD1, which stays unverified in the absence of DNA. The germline gives CDR1 DFQATT, CDR2 SNEGSKA (reference sequence). The CDR3 runs to 13 residues. The CDR3 loop is CSALRTDNQPQHF.

The CDR3 loop is CSVIAKNEQFF. This chain joins TRBV29-1 and TRBJ2-1. The CDR3 has 11 amino acids. Per the germline V gene, CDR1 is SQVTM and CDR2 is ANQGSEA.

The V and J genes are TRBV20-1 and TRBJ1-4; TCRdb's D call, TRBD1, is unchecked because there is no DNA. The germline CDR1 and CDR2 sequences are DFQATT and SNEGSKA (reference sequence). The CDR3 is made up of 13 amino acids. CDR3 residues: CSAARAESEKLFF.

The genes are TRBV12-3 or TRBV12-4 and TRBJ2-1; no DNA is available, so the TRBD2 call from TCRdb remains unchecked. The CDR3 consists of 14 residues. The CDR3 reads CASSLRRDYNEQFF.

Here the CDR3 reads CASSDAPGQGAHGYTF. The genes are TRBV7-2 and TRBJ1-2; TCRdb's D call, TRBD1, is unchecked because there is no DNA. The CDR3 spans 16 residues. CDR1 SGHTA and CDR2 FQGNSA come from the germline V gene.

The chain carries TRBV7-2 and TRBJ2-7; without DNA, the TCRdb call of TRBD1 cannot be checked. CDR3 length equals 14 residues. The germline V gene encodes CDR1 SGHTA and CDR2 FQGNSA. The CDR3 is CASSARTDPYEQYF. The variable domain in full, with the rest retrieved from reference TRBV7-2 and TRBJ2-7, is GAGVSQSPSNKVTEKGKDVELRCDPISGHTALYWYRQSLGQGLEFLIYFQGNSAPDKSGLPSDRFSAERTGGSVSTLTIQRTQQEDSAVYLCASSARTDPYEQYFGPGTRLTVT.

The rearrangement uses TRBV6-1 and TRBJ1-1; absent DNA, TCRdb's TRBD1 call cannot be checked. The germline CDR1 and CDR2 sequences are MNHNS and SASEGT. The CDR3 totals 14 residues. The CDR3 is CASSVGGADTEAFF.

V is TRBV5-1 and J is TRBJ1-4; the TRBD1 assignment by TCRdb is unverifiable without DNA. This CDR3 comprises 15 residues. CDR1 is SGHRS and CDR2 is YFSETQ in the germline V gene. CDR3 amino acids: CASSLRPEGDEKLFF.

The V call is TRBV5-1, the J call TRBJ1-2; TCRdb lists TRBD1, though no DNA is available to test this call. Germline V lookup: CDR1 SGHRS, CDR2 YFSETQ. The CDR3 is 14 amino acids. The CDR3 loop is CASSLSGVNYGYTF. The variable domain in full, with the rest retrieved from reference TRBV5-1 and TRBJ1-2, is KAGVTQTPRYLIKTRGQQVTLSCSPISGHRSVSWYQQTPGQGLQFLFEYFSETQRNKGNFPGRFSGRQFSNSRSEMNVSTLELGDSALYLCASSLSGVNYGYTFGSGTRLTVV.

The chain uses TRBV4-3 and TRBJ2-7. This CDR3 region has 15 residues. Germline V CDR1 and CDR2: LGHNA, YSLEER. The CDR3 sequence: CASSQDTGGSYEQYF.

The chain is built from TRBV7-2 and TRBJ1-3; the TRBD1 assignment by TCRdb is unverifiable without DNA. This CDR3 is built from 13 residues. Germline V gene sequence: CDR1 SGHTA, CDR2 FQGNSA. This CDR3 reads CASSLAGADTIYF.

V is TRBV28 and J is TRBJ2-3. This CDR3 comprises 12 residues. Germline V gene sequence: CDR1 MDHEN, CDR2 SYDVKM. The CDR3 reads CASSSRTGTQYF. Complete variable domain (other parts from reference TRBV28 and TRBJ2-3): DVKVTQSSRYLVKRTGEKVFLECVQDMDHENMFWYRQDPGLGLRLIYFSYDVKMKEKGDIPEGYSVSREKKERFSLILESASTNQTSMYLCASSSRTGTQYFGPGTRLTVL.

This chain joins TRBV5-1 and TRBJ1-2. Germline V gives CDR1 SGHRS, CDR2 YFSETQ. CDR3 length: 12 residues. The CDR3 sequence is CASSPGEGGYTF. The full variable domain, in which reference TRBV5-1 and TRBJ1-2 provide the parts outside the CDR3, is KAGVTQTPRYLIKTRGQQVTLSCSPISGHRSVSWYQQTPGQGLQFLFEYFSETQRNKGNFPGRFSGRQFSNSRSEMNVSTLELGDSALYLCASSPGEGGYTFGSGTRLTVV.

J is TRBJ1-2 and V is TRBV7-2. This CDR3 comprises 15 residues. CDR1 and CDR2 (germline): SGHTA, FQGNSA. The CDR3 protein is CASSLEPLRRYGYTF.